A single sample gave rise to the 10 T cell receptor beta chains below, sequenced in a study of vaccination and CD4 T cells after COVID-19. An Oncomine TCR Beta short-read assay was used to sequence the DNA from cultured CD4+ T cells. TCRdb re-called the PCR reads through MiXCR, storing one row per CDR3 protein. Of about 6,600 distinct CDR3 sequences in the sample, 25% to 35% were seen once. Noted treatment: approximately nine-day PBMC culture with coronavirus spike peptide pools or control peptides (ViraFEST assay). The unexposed donor gave CD4+ T cells before the COVID-19 pandemic (2011-2018). Their antigens remain unidentified. Sequencing input: CD4+ T cells from blood, cultured in vitro. These receptors originate from a human donor in good health.

By proportion, this clonotype is medium-sized. The CDR3 nucleotides read TGCAGTGCTCCCGGGACAGGGGGTACTGAAGCTTTCTTT. Its translation: CSAPGTGGTEAFF. The chain couples TRBV20-1 to TRBJ1-1, with 11 nucleotides matching TRBD1. Trimming took 5 bases from V and 5 from J; bases not matched to a gene: 4. The germline CDR1 and CDR2 sequences are DFQATT and SNEGSKA (reference sequence). The CDR3 contains 13 residues.

The chain combines TRBV27 with TRBJ1-1, with no clear D. The CDR3 has 14 residues. With 2 bases removed from V and 3 bases from J, the gap between germline ends came to 10 bases. CDR1 and CDR2 from the germline V gene are MNHEY and SMNVEV (reference sequence). The CDR3 loop reads CASSLGDGDTEAFF. The CDR3, as DNA: TGTGCCAGCAGTTTAGGTGATGGGGACACTGAAGCTTTCTTT.

The chain couples TRBV6-5 to TRBJ1-1; a weak D match, TRBD1 (5 bases). Germline CDR1 reads MNHEY; CDR2 reads SVGAGI. CDR3 size: 16 residues. Trimming pared 3 bases from V and 6 bases from J, leaving 20 bases between. The CDR3 sequence is CASSYTRQPIGPEAFF. The CDR3, as DNA: TGTGCCAGCAGTTATACTAGACAGCCTATTGGACCTGAAGCTTTCTTT.

The CDR3 DNA reads TGTGCCAGCAGCTTACTAGCGGGGCTAGGGGAGCAGTACTTC. This gives the protein CASSLLAGLGEQYF. The rearrangement uses TRBV11-2 and TRBJ2-7; 9 nucleotides agree with TRBD2. The trim removed 2 bases at V and 7 bases at J, leaving 6 bases unmatched. Germline V gives CDR1 SGHAT, CDR2 FQNNGV. There are 14 residues in the CDR3.

J is TRBJ1-2 and V is TRBV9; no clear D. The germline V gene encodes CDR1 SGDLS and CDR2 YYNGEE. The CDR3 spans 15 residues. The V end was cut by 2 bases, the J end by 0 bases, with 11 bases between. The CDR3 loop reads CASSVNPSPNYGYTF. In DNA form, the CDR3 reads TGTGCCAGCAGCGTCAATCCGTCTCCTAACTATGGCTACACCTTC.

The chain carries TRBV5-1 and TRBJ2-5; 10 nucleotides align to TRBD2. The CDR3 loop spans 15 amino acids. Per germline, CDR1 SGHRS and CDR2 YFSETQ. V lost 0 bases to trimming and J lost 7 bases; unmatched junction nucleotides: 6. Written as DNA, the CDR3 is TGCGCCAGCAGCTTGGAACTAGCGGGGCCAGGGACCCAGTACTTC. Translated: CASSLELAGPGTQYF. Together with reference TRBV5-1 and TRBJ2-5, the CDR3 gives the full variable domain: KAGVTQTPRYLIKTRGQQVTLSCSPISGHRSVSWYQQTPGQGLQFLFEYFSETQRNKGNFPGRFSGRQFSNSRSEMNVSTLELGDSALYLCASSLELAGPGTQYFGPGTRLLVL.

Relative to its sample, this clonotype is medium-sized (0.01 to 0.1%). The rearrangement links TRBV20-1 to TRBJ1-2, with TRBD1 matching 7 bases. V was pared by 6 bases and J by 5 bases, with 3 bases of the junction left unmatched. Germline-derived CDR1 and CDR2 are DFQATT and SNEGSKA (reference sequence). This CDR3 has 11 amino acids. In DNA, the CDR3 is TGCAGTGCCCAGGGACAGTATGGCTACACCTTC. Amino acids: CSAQGQYGYTF.

The chain links TRBV2 to TRBJ1-2; 10 nucleotides align to TRBD1. The junction had 13 bases not matched to a gene; V was cut back by 7 bases and J by 8 bases. Looked up from germline, CDR1 is SNHLY and CDR2 is FYNNEI. CDR3 length: 15 residues. The CDR3, as DNA: TGTGCCAGCACCCTCGAGGGACAGGGGTTGGGAGGCTACACCTTC. It is translated as CASTLEGQGLGGYTF.

This clonotype occurred a few times. This chain uses TRBV10-3 with TRBJ1-1; D is possibly TRBD1 (6 bases). The ends were cut back, 10 bases at V and 11 bases at J, with 20 bases in the middle. CDR3 length: 12 residues. Per the germline V gene, CDR1 is ENHRY and CDR2 is SYGVKD. The CDR3: CATDPGQNMAFF. CDR3 DNA: TGTGCCACAGACCCGGGACAAAACATGGCTTTCTTT.

There are a few counts of this clonotype. This chain connects TRBV30 to TRBJ1-6; no reliable D call. The ends were cut back, 3 bases at V and 10 bases at J, with 7 bases in the middle. Germline lookup yields CDR1 GTSNPN and CDR2 SVGIG (reference sequence). The CDR3 contains 11 residues. DNA for the CDR3: TGTGCCTGGAGAATAAGCTCACCCCTCCACTTT. Translated, it gives CAWRISSPLHF.